This T cell receptor beta chain was documented in a study of blood T cell repertoires in COVID-19. About the research overall: Acute-phase and convalescent COVID-19 samples originated in the United States, Italy and Spain.

The germline V and J ends were trimmed by 7 bases and 0 bases, with 7 bases remaining between them. Germline V CDR1 and CDR2: SGHTS, YDEGEE. The CDR3 contains 13 residues. Authors' methods: How many nucleated cells were present was estimated from reference gene primer amplification. Repertoires were generated with immunoSEQ multiplex PCR, while TCRdb's copy carries only in-frame clones and drops some. Clone size and V and J calls were adopted from that table, with D and trimming inferred from the DNA. The table has 45,000 to 65,000 clones, roughly 90% seen once. Sequences were obtained from peripheral blood. This TCR was recovered from a human donor in a cohort sampled during active COVID-19. The genes are TRBV5-8 and TRBJ2-2, with D perhaps TRBD2 (5 bases). The CDR3 reads CASRESNTGELFF. The CDR3 DNA reads as TGTGCCAGCCGGGAATCGAACACCGGGGAGCTGTTTTTT.